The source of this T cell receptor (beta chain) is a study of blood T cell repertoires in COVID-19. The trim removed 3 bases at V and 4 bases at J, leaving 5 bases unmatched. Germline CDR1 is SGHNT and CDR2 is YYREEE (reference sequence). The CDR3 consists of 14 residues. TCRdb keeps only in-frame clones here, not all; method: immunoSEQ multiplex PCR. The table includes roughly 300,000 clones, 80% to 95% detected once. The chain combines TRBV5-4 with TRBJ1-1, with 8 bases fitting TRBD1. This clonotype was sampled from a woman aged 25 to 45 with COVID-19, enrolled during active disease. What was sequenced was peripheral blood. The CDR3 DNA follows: TGTGCCAGCAGCTCCAGGACAGGGAGCACTGAAGCTTTCTTT. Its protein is CASSSRTGSTEAFF.